Given below is one T cell receptor beta chain in context. The data stem from a study of T cell changes during pregnancy in multiple sclerosis. Assay used: immunoSEQ multiplex PCR; TCRdb lists only in-frame clones, some missing. The sample contains 65,000 to 85,000 clones, around 90% of which appear only once. The CDR3 loop spans 14 amino acids. The V gene's germline CDR1 is ENHRY and CDR2 SYGVKD. V gave up 1 base and J gave up 7 bases, with 14 bases separating them. This TCR came from a female donor with multiple sclerosis, enrolled in a pregnancy study. The chain couples TRBV10-3 to TRBJ2-7; D is uncertain. The sample in question was CD4+ T cells from peripheral blood mononuclear cells, obtained after pregnancy. For the CDR3, the DNA is TGTGCCATCAGTGAGTTGGAAGGCCTCGGGGAGCAGTACTTC. It yields the protein CAISELEGLGEQYF.